Listed here are 3 T cell receptor beta chains from one sample, sequenced in a study of blood T cell repertoires in COVID-19. Measured with immunoSEQ multiplex PCR; TCRdb has only the in-frame clones, and not every one. The sample has about 320,000 clones, nearly 90% seen once. Specimen: PBMCs or T cells enriched from blood (not recorded which). Receptors originate from a woman aged 25 to 45 who had recovered from COVID-19.

The chain is built from TRBV4-1 and TRBJ1-2, with D unresolved. CDR3 size: 13 residues. The germline CDR1 and CDR2 sequences are MGHRA and YSYEKL. Trimming left V 0 bases short and J 4 bases short, with 6 bases between. The CDR3 sequence is CASSQDPSYGYTF. CDR3 DNA: TGCGCCAGCAGCCAAGACCCGTCCTATGGCTACACCTTC.

This chain links TRBV30 with TRBJ2-7, with 9 nucleotides matching TRBD1. The germline CDR1 and CDR2 sequences are GTSNPN and SVGIG (reference sequence). With 2 bases clipped from V and 5 bases from J, the junction kept 7 bases outside the gene matches. This CDR3 spans 14 amino acids. DNA of the CDR3: TGTGCCTGGAGTTCGGGACAGGGCCCCCACGAGCAGTACTTC. It is translated as CAWSSGQGPHEQYF.

This clone was picked up one time. This specimen includes other DNA sequences encoding the same CDR3. The chain has TRBV5-1 and TRBJ1-1; D is unresolved. The length of the CDR3 is 12 residues. Deletions cut 2 bases from V and 4 bases from J, with 6 bases between. Germline V gives CDR1 SGHRS, CDR2 YFSETQ. The CDR3: CASSFSGTEAFF. The CDR3 nucleotides read TGCGCCAGCAGCTTTTCGGGCACTGAAGCTTTCTTT.